A selection of T cell receptor beta chains follows, all from one sample in a study of T cell changes during pregnancy in multiple sclerosis. Clones were read by immunoSEQ multiplex PCR, and TCRdb kept only the in-frame ones, dropping some. The table shows 44,000 or so clones, with around 89% occurring only once. The sequencing used CD8+ T cells from peripheral blood mononuclear cells, collected after pregnancy. These receptors were collected from a female donor in good health, enrolled as a control in a pregnancy study. The CDR3 runs from the conserved cysteine through the conserved F or W. Each record gives: V gene, D gene, clone size, J gene, CDR3 protein, CDR3 DNA. A D gene is named only where the DNA matches it firmly. Size tells how often a clone was seen (once, few, many) or the class of an expanded clone, and some rows leave it out.

v_call: TRBV6-5; d_call: NA; clone_size: NA; j_call: TRBJ1-4; cdr3_aa: CASSTGSANEKLFF; cdr3_nt: TGTGCCAGCAGTACAGGGTCGGCTAATGAAAAACTGTTTTTT
v_call: TRBV6-5; d_call: TRBD1; clone_size: NA; j_call: TRBJ1-1; cdr3_aa: CASRPRQGYTEAFF; cdr3_nt: TGTGCCAGCAGGCCCCGACAGGGTTACACTGAAGCTTTCTTT
v_call: TRBV5-1; d_call: TRBD1; clone_size: NA; j_call: TRBJ2-7; cdr3_aa: CASSSRGPYEQYF; cdr3_nt: TGCGCCAGCAGCTCCAGGGGGCCCTACGAGCAGTACTTC
v_call: TRBV5-1; d_call: NA; clone_size: NA; j_call: TRBJ2-5; cdr3_aa: CASSPRTAQETQYF; cdr3_nt: TGCGCCAGCAGCCCGCGGACAGCCCAAGAGACCCAGTACTTC
v_call: TRBV29-1; d_call: TRBD1; clone_size: NA; j_call: TRBJ2-7; cdr3_aa: CSVFTGGRYEQYF; cdr3_nt: TGCAGCGTCTTCACAGGGGGCCGGTACGAGCAGTACTTC
v_call: TRBV7-8; d_call: TRBD1; clone_size: NA; j_call: TRBJ1-5; cdr3_aa: CASSTGTGYSNQPQHF; cdr3_nt: TGTGCCAGCAGCACCGGGACAGGATATAGCAATCAGCCCCAGCATTTT
v_call: TRBV5-1; d_call: TRBD2; clone_size: NA; j_call: TRBJ2-3; cdr3_aa: CASSLEGLAGGPDTQYF; cdr3_nt: TGCGCCAGCAGCTTGGAGGGACTAGCGGGGGGGCCAGATACGCAGTATTTT
v_call: TRBV28; d_call: NA; clone_size: NA; j_call: TRBJ2-1; cdr3_aa: CASGLIRGRYNEQFF; cdr3_nt: TGTGCCAGCGGACTGATCAGGGGCCGTTACAATGAGCAGTTCTTC
v_call: TRBV9; d_call: NA; clone_size: NA; j_call: TRBJ2-1; cdr3_aa: CASSDSTYNEQFF; cdr3_nt: TGTGCCAGCAGCGACAGTACCTACAATGAGCAGTTCTTC
v_call: TRBV13; d_call: TRBD1; clone_size: NA; j_call: TRBJ1-4; cdr3_aa: CASNQQGGDEKLFF; cdr3_nt: TGTGCCAGCAACCAACAGGGGGGAGATGAAAAACTGTTTTTT
v_call: TRBV28; d_call: TRBD1; clone_size: NA; j_call: TRBJ2-5; cdr3_aa: CASSLRQGRQETQYF; cdr3_nt: TGTGCCAGCAGCCTAAGACAGGGACGGCAAGAGACCCAGTACTTC
v_call: TRBV5-1; d_call: TRBD1; clone_size: NA; j_call: TRBJ2-7; cdr3_aa: CASRPQGVYEQYF; cdr3_nt: TGCGCCAGCAGACCCCAGGGGGTCTACGAGCAGTACTTC
v_call: TRBV7-3; d_call: TRBD1; clone_size: NA; j_call: TRBJ1-1; cdr3_aa: CASSLTGTGANTEAFF; cdr3_nt: TGTGCCAGCAGCTTAACGGGGACAGGGGCGAACACTGAAGCTTTCTTT
v_call: TRBV30; d_call: NA; clone_size: NA; j_call: TRBJ1-2; cdr3_aa: CAWSGVNPNGYTF; cdr3_nt: TGTGCCTGGTCCGGGGTGAATCCCAATGGCTACACCTTC
v_call: TRBV10-3; d_call: TRBD1; clone_size: NA; j_call: TRBJ1-4; cdr3_aa: CAISDEGQGGEKLFF; cdr3_nt: TGTGCCATCAGTGACGAGGGACAGGGTGGGGAAAAACTGTTTTTT
v_call: TRBV6-6; d_call: NA; clone_size: NA; j_call: TRBJ2-2; cdr3_aa: CASRLQGMSNTGELFF; cdr3_nt: TGTGCCAGCCGCCTCCAGGGAATGTCGAACACCGGGGAGCTGTTTTTT
v_call: TRBV5-4; d_call: TRBD1; clone_size: NA; j_call: TRBJ2-7; cdr3_aa: CASSIGQGAPYEQYF; cdr3_nt: TGTGCCAGCAGCATCGGACAGGGGGCACCCTACGAGCAGTACTTC
v_call: TRBV5-1; d_call: NA; clone_size: NA; j_call: TRBJ2-2; cdr3_aa: CASSSAGELFF; cdr3_nt: TGCGCCAGCAGCTCGGCCGGGGAGCTGTTTTTT
v_call: TRBV5-8; d_call: NA; clone_size: NA; j_call: TRBJ2-3; cdr3_aa: CASSLWQGDTQYF; cdr3_nt: TGTGCCAGCAGCTTGTGGCAGGGTGATACGCAGTATTTT
v_call: TRBV13; d_call: NA; clone_size: NA; j_call: TRBJ2-7; cdr3_aa: CASSLAGTRAVNEQYF; cdr3_nt: TGTGCCAGCAGCTTAGCCGGGACTCGGGCTGTGAACGAGCAGTACTTC
v_call: TRBV6-4; d_call: NA; clone_size: NA; j_call: TRBJ2-1; cdr3_aa: CASSDGRAGDEQFF; cdr3_nt: TGTGCCAGCAGTGACGGGCGGGCTGGGGATGAGCAGTTCTTC
v_call: TRBV5-4; d_call: TRBD1; clone_size: NA; j_call: TRBJ1-1; cdr3_aa: CASSPSIVTGGAFF; cdr3_nt: TGTGCCAGCAGCCCGAGCATCGTAACAGGGGGAGCTTTCTTT
v_call: TRBV7-3; d_call: NA; clone_size: once; j_call: TRBJ2-1; cdr3_aa: CASSPGSPHNEQFF; cdr3_nt: TGTGCCAGCAGCCCCGGTAGTCCACACAATGAGCAGTTCTTC
v_call: TRBV11-2; d_call: NA; clone_size: NA; j_call: TRBJ2-7; cdr3_aa: CASSLSTGGFYEQYF; cdr3_nt: TGTGCCAGCAGCTTATCAACTGGGGGCTTTTACGAGCAGTACTTC
v_call: TRBV27; d_call: NA; clone_size: NA; j_call: TRBJ1-2; cdr3_aa: CASSLGGTLQLGGYTF; cdr3_nt: TGTGCCAGCAGTTTGGGAGGGACTCTTCAACTGGGGGGCTACACCTTC
v_call: TRBV6-5; d_call: NA; clone_size: NA; j_call: TRBJ2-7; cdr3_aa: CASSSRSLLYEQYF; cdr3_nt: TGTGCCAGCAGTTCCCGTTCTCTTCTTTACGAGCAGTACTTC
v_call: TRBV7-9; d_call: NA; clone_size: NA; j_call: TRBJ1-1; cdr3_aa: CASSPSLVDSYNTEAFF; cdr3_nt: TGTGCCAGCAGCCCGAGTCTGGTTGACAGCTATAACACTGAAGCTTTCTTT
v_call: TRBV7-2; d_call: TRBD1; clone_size: NA; j_call: TRBJ2-7; cdr3_aa: CASSPGQGHEQYF; cdr3_nt: TGTGCCAGCAGTCCAGGACAGGGGCACGAGCAGTACTTC